This section outlines one T cell receptor (beta chain) sequence together with its context. Antigen unknown. The data derive from a study of identical twins. Findings of the study overall: Monozygotic twin pairs showed more out-of-frame TCR alpha sharing than models estimated. Reduced insertions were recorded for abundant cord blood beta clonotypes, with no such pattern in memory repertoires.

The ends were cut back, 5 bases at V and 8 bases at J, with 17 bases in the middle. The CDR3 has 14 amino acids. With template switching, a universal primer site was added, and the cDNA carried unique molecular identifiers. One entry per CDR3 protein, called by TCRdb with MiXCR from the 5' RACE reads. Of hundreds of thousands of distinct CDR3 sequences in the sample, around 6% were seen once. Sequenced: naive T cells sorted from blood. The sequence was collected from a man aged 18 to 30 in good health. The V gene is TRBV12-3 or TRBV12-4, the J gene TRBJ2-3; D gene unclear. As DNA, the CDR3 is TGTGCCAGCAGTCCGGACCAGCCCCATCCTACGCAGTATTTT. It is translated as CASSPDQPHPTQYF.